A selection of T cell receptor beta chains follows, all from one sample in a study of T cells in Graves' hyperthyroidism and ophthalmopathy. TCRdb called the multiplex PCR reads again in MiXCR, with one record for every CDR3 protein. This table holds around 350,000 distinct CDR3 sequences, 15% to 19% found once. The specimen was blood. Every receptor here comes from a woman between 18 and 30 years old with Graves' hyperthyroidism that later progressed to Graves' ophthalmopathy. CDR3s include the opening cysteine and the closing phenylalanine or tryptophan. The D gene is left open where the match is weak. Size is stated for part of the rows, as once, few or many counts, or as a class when the clone is expanded.

j_gene,v_gene,d_gene,abundance,CDR3nt,CDR3aa
TRBJ2-1,TRBV7-8,TRBD2,many,TGTGCCAGCAGCCCCCTGGGACTAGCGGGAGTGAGCTCCTACAATGAGCAGTTCTTC,CASSPLGLAGVSSYNEQFF
TRBJ2-5,TRBV29-1,.,few,TGCAGCGTTGTTTATCGTGGCGGGACCCAGTACTTC,CSVVYRGGTQYF
TRBJ1-5,TRBV5-5,.,.,TGTGCCAGCAGCTTGGGGGAAGGCCTGATTTCCAATCAGCCCCAGCATTTT,CASSLGEGLISNQPQHF
TRBJ2-1,TRBV9,TRBD2,few,TGTGCCAGCAGCGTATCTAGCGGGATACGGAATGAGCAGTTCTTC,CASSVSSGIRNEQFF
TRBJ1-2,TRBV20-1,.,many,TGCAGTGCCATCAGCGATTATGGCTACACCTTC,CSAISDYGYTF
TRBJ2-7,TRBV20-1,TRBD1,many,TGCAGTGCTAGCAATCGACAGGGGGCCTACGAGCAGTACTTC,CSASNRQGAYEQYF
TRBJ2-1,TRBV20-1,.,few,TGCAGTGCTTCCGTCACAGCAGGCCTCTACAATGAGCAGTTCTTC,CSASVTAGLYNEQFF
TRBJ2-7,TRBV7-9,TRBD2,many,TGTGCCAGCAGCTTAGGGTCCATCGGGGAGGGCGGGATCAAGTCGCGGTCTCACGAGCAGTACTTC,CASSLGSIGEGGIKSRSHEQYF
TRBJ2-2,TRBV28,.,many,TGTGCCAGCAGTTACAGGGGGGGTACCGGGGAGCTGTTTTTT,CASSYRGGTGELFF
TRBJ2-7,TRBV6-1,.,many,TGTGCCAGCAGTGAACTAGGGACCGGCTACGAGCAGTACTTC,CASSELGTGYEQYF
TRBJ2-7,TRBV27,TRBD2,.,TGTGCCAGCAGTTTCGGGCTAGCGGGACTTGTCGAGCAGTACTTC,CASSFGLAGLVEQYF